This T cell receptor (beta chain) was retrieved from a study of PD-1 blockade in classical Hodgkin lymphoma (dated by TCRdb to 2020 to 2022). At the level of the whole study: Nivolumab dosing was 3 mg/kg intravenously every 2 weeks, continuing until either disease progression or unacceptable toxicity. A peripheral blood immune signature of response to PD-1 blockade in classical Hodgkin lymphoma was defined using TCR beta sequencing and CyTOF. Study-wide findings and limitations: By C4D1, a significant rise was seen in CD4+ TCR diversity but not in CD8+ TCR diversity (p=0.0027 vs p=0.16), and the rise was most apparent among complete responders (p=0.02). Only a single clinical trial cohort was studied, and what caused the repertoire differences, possibly disease activity or prior therapy, remained undefined. Lower diversity was observed in patients in whom nivolumab was started less than 1 year after ASCT, and these patients were excluded from later analyses so that confounding by immune reconstitution would be avoided. Trial patients with a complete response had baseline diversity similar to that of newly diagnosed patients, while partial responders and progressors had significantly lower diversity. Newly diagnosed patients were reported to have lower baseline TCR diversity than healthy donors, and relapsed/refractory patients were reported to have lower baseline TCR diversity still.

Remarks on this clone: Its antigen is currently not known. No much larger clone is present one base from it, and per-base qualities are unavailable.

Genomic DNA was extracted with the Qiagen DNeasy kit from unsorted PBMCs and from negatively selected CD4+ and CD8+ fractions. TCR beta CDR3 regions were amplified by immunoSEQ multiplex PCR using primers annealing to V and J segments. A synthetic immune receptor repertoire was used to minimize amplification bias, and any residual bias was removed computationally once sequencing was done. In the source study's methods: Custom Python scripts were used to quantify repertoire diversity as the Shannon entropy index. Unsorted, CD4+ and CD8+ repertoires were examined separately, except in combined analyses, for which CD4+ and CD8+ sequences were merged in silico. Clonal expansion was defined as at least a 2-fold frequency increase after treatment relative to C1D1, with a pseudocount of 0.5 for undetected baseline clones. Singleton clones were defined as clones with 0 or 1 copy at C1D1, and non-singleton clones were defined as clones with 2 or more copies. Clones expanded in unsorted samples were labelled as CD4+, CD8+ or unknown by matching protein sequences in sorted samples from the same patient. Diversity changes from C1D1 to C4D1 were tested in paired samples using Wilcoxon tests. This immuneACCESS table, as held by TCRdb, lists in-frame sequences with V and J called but not all clones. Of the missing ones, under half trace to an unresolved V gene in checked studies; the others have no known cause. V, J and clone size are those of that table, while D and trimming were read from the DNA. In this sample the table shows 64,000 or so clones, more than 80% of which occur a single time. Around 8% of the sample goes to the ten largest clones.

From its cysteine to its phenylalanine, the CDR3 spans 13 amino acids. CDR3 DNA is the only sequence kept; it has 39 bases, read in frame from the first base. The CDR1 and CDR2 encoded by the germline V gene are MNHEY and SVGAGI. The germline V end is reduced by 2 bases and the J end by 10 bases; junction bases left unmatched: 4. Taken with the paper, the label for time point translates to: cycle 4 day 1 (C4D1), after more than 5 weeks of nivolumab. Every trial patient had relapsed following autologous stem cell transplantation, and prior brentuximab vedotin exposure was what differed among cohorts A, B and C. A total of 50 to 70 patients with relapsed/refractory classical Hodgkin lymphoma made up the trial cohort, and each patient's best overall response was complete response, partial response or progressive disease. In the multi-cohort phase II CheckMate 205 trial, trial patients received single-agent nivolumab. An independent review committee assessed best overall response by applying the 2007 International Working Group response criteria. PBMCs from the trial were collected at three points: immediately before nivolumab initiation (C1D1), and during therapy at cycle 2 day 1 and cycle 4 day 1. Peripheral blood was collected in 8 mL Vacutainer Cell Preparation Tubes, from which PBMCs were isolated by centrifugation and then cryopreserved.

Here the sequenced sample was peripheral blood mononuclear cells (PBMCs), taken before the fourth cycle of nivolumab. The receptor was derived from a human donor with classical Hodgkin lymphoma. The sequence links TRBV6-5 to TRBJ1-1; 10 bases in between match TRBD1. The sequence in DNA is TGTGCCAGCAGTTACGGACAGGGGGTGGCAGCTTTCTTT. Translated, this is CASSYGQGVAAFF.